This T cell receptor (beta chain) was obtained from a study of blood T cell repertoires in COVID-19. Background on the study: COVID-19 samples, acute and convalescent, were from the United States, Italy and Spain.

In the original processing: Amplification with reference gene primers provided the estimates of nucleated cell counts. TCRdb's table, derived via immunoSEQ multiplex PCR, lists solely in-frame clones and lacks some. The V and J calls and the clone size are those of that table, but D and trimming were determined from the DNA. The table lists 220,000 or so clones, 75% to 85% of them singletons, with 7% to 10% in the top ten. Germline loops: CDR1 SGHVS, CDR2 FQNEAQ. CDR3 length equals 13 residues. Trimming pared 0 bases from V and 10 bases from J, leaving 9 bases between. The TCR sequence derives from an elderly woman with COVID-19, enrolled during active disease. The source material was peripheral blood. The chain carries TRBV7-8 and TRBJ2-2; D not resolved. CDR3 sequence reads: CASSLASRSELFF. Here the CDR3 DNA reads TGTGCCAGCAGCTTAGCGAGTCGGTCGGAGCTGTTTTTT.